Included here is one TCR beta chain sequence, with context. Antigen specificity is unknown. The source of the sample is a study of vaccination and CD4 T cells after COVID-19. Findings and caveats of the study: Looking at convalescent patients, 304 of their 307 vaccine-specific clones were spike mono-reactive.

The Oncomine TCR Beta short-read assay generated sequence data from the DNA of cultured CD4+ T cells. TCRdb re-analysed the PCR reads in MiXCR, keeping a single row per CDR3 protein. The data contain some 8,400 distinct CDR3 sequences, about half of them singletons. Germline lookup yields CDR1 MNHNS and CDR2 SASEGT. This CDR3 contains 17 residues. V lost 3 bases and J lost 4, with 20 bases in between. The sample's treatment: approximately nine-day PBMC culture with coronavirus spike peptide pools or control peptides (ViraFEST assay). T cells were expanded with peptide pools, and expanded clonotypes were identified by TCR sequencing.

The J gene is TRBJ2-3, the V gene TRBV6-1; D assignment may be TRBD1 or TRBD2 (6 bases each). The origin of this receptor is a human donor who had recovered from COVID-19. Material: CD4+ T cells from blood, cultured in vitro. This chain's CDR3 is CASSDRGSGARADTQYF. CDR3 nucleotide sequence: TGTGCCAGCAGTGATCGGGGGTCAGGGGCTAGGGCAGATACGCAGTATTTT.